This T cell receptor (beta chain) was observed in a study of molecular identifiers for immune sequencing clone quantification. The trim removed 0 bases at V and 4 bases at J, leaving 10 bases unmatched. Germline loops: CDR1 LGHNA, CDR2 YSLEER. The CDR3 extends over 17 amino acids. TCRdb re-called the PCR reads with MiXCR, one entry per CDR3 protein. Of more than 450,000 distinct CDR3 sequences listed, under 30% are singletons. This clonotype was sampled from a human donor in good health. Some libraries in this study had Jurkat cell RNA spiked in. This chain uses TRBV4-3 with TRBJ2-3; 7 bases line up with TRBD1. Sequencing used naive CD8+ T cells from blood, with Jurkat cell RNA spiked in. Stated subset: FACS-sorted CD8+CD4-CCR7+CD45RA+ naive T cells. CDR3 amino acids: CASSQDRLRQGSDTQYF. The CDR3 nucleotides read TGCGCCAGCAGCCAAGATCGCTTGAGACAGGGTTCAGATACGCAGTATTTT.